Sequencing of this T cell receptor (beta chain) was carried out in a study of breast tumors, draining lymph nodes, adjacent tissues. V lost 3 bases to trimming and J lost 0 bases, with 17 bases between them. Germline V CDR1 and CDR2: SGHVS, FQNEAQ. CDR3 size: 17 residues. A remark on this clonotype: Its matching antigen is unknown.

TCRdb analysed the multiplex PCR reads with MiXCR anew, one entry per CDR3 protein. Of around 230,000 distinct CDR3 sequences listed, under 35% are singletons. Overall study findings and caveats: Tumor T cell lymph node origin was a supported hypothesis, not proven. Most tumor T cells seemingly derive from lymph node, then expand in tumor.

Samples came from axillary lymph nodes draining the breast cancer. The TCR was taken from a female donor with breast cancer. Some clones in this sample may be carry-over from other donors' samples. The specimen was axillary lymph node tissue. The J gene is TRBJ2-5, the V gene TRBV7-8; either TRBD1 or TRBD2 may supply D (6 bases each). The CDR3 loop reads CASSFRGRTNHQETQYF. The CDR3 region has the DNA TGTGCCAGCAGCTTTAGGGGGAGGACTAACCACCAAGAGACCCAGTACTTC. Filled out from reference TRBV7-8 and TRBJ2-5, the complete variable domain reads GAGVSQSPRYKVAKRGQDVALRCDPISGHVSLFWYQQALGQGPEFLTYFQNEAQLDKSGLPSDRFFAERPEGSVSTLKIQRTQQEDSAVYLCASSFRGRTNHQETQYFGPGTRLLVL.